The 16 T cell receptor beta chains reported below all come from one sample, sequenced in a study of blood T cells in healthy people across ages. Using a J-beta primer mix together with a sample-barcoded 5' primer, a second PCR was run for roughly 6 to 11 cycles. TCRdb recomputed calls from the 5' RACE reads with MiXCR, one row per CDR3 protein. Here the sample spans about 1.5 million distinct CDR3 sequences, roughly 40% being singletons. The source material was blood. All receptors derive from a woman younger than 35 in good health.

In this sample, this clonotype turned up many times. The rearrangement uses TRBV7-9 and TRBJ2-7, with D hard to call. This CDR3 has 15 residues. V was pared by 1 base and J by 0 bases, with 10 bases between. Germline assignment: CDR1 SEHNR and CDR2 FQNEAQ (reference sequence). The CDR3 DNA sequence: TGTGCCAGCAGCTTAGGGTCAGTCAGCTCCTACGAGCAGTACTTC. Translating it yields CASSLGSVSSYEQYF.

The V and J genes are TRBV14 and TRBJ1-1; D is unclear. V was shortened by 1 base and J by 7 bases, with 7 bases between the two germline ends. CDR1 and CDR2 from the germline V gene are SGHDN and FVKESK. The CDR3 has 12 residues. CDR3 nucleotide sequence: TGTGCCAGCAGCCAAGTAGGTTTTGAAGCTTTCTTT. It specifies CASSQVGFEAFF.

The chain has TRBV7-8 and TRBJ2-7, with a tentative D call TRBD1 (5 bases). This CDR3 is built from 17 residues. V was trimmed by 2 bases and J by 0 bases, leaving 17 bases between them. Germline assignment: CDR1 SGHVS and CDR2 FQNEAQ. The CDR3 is CASSLPLTGVASYEQYF. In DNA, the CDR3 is TGTGCCAGCAGCTTACCCTTAACAGGAGTAGCCTCCTACGAGCAGTACTTC. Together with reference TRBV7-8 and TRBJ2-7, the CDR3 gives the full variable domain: GAGVSQSPRYKVAKRGQDVALRCDPISGHVSLFWYQQALGQGPEFLTYFQNEAQLDKSGLPSDRFFAERPEGSVSTLKIQRTQQEDSAVYLCASSLPLTGVASYEQYFGPGTRLTVT.

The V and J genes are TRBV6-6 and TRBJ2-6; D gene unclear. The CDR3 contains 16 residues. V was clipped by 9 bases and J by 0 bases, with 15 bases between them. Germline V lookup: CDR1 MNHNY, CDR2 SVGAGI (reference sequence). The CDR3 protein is CASLRTASSGANVLTF. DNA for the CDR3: TGTGCCAGTTTGAGGACGGCCAGCTCTGGGGCCAACGTCCTGACTTTC.

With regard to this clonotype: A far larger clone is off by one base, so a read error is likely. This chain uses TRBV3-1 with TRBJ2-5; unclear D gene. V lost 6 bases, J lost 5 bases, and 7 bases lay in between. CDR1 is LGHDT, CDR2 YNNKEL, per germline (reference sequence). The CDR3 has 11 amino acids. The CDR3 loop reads CASRLHETQYF. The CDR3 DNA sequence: TGTGCCAGCAGACTCCATGAGACCCAGTACTTC.

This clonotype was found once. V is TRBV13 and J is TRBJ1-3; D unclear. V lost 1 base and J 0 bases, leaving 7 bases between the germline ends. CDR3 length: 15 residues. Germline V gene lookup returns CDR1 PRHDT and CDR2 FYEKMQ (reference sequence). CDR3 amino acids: CASSLVINSGNTIYF. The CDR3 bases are TGTGCCAGCAGCTTAGTAATAAACTCTGGAAACACCATATATTTT.

The CDR3 DNA reads as TGTGCCAGCAGCCCTTCCTTCCCGGTGACTCTCAGCTCCTACAATGAGCAGTTCTTC. Its protein product is CASSPSFPVTLSSYNEQFF. V is TRBV12-3 or TRBV12-4 and J is TRBJ2-1; D gene ambiguous. The CDR3 runs 19 residues. V was trimmed by 6 bases and J by 0 bases, leaving 24 bases between them.

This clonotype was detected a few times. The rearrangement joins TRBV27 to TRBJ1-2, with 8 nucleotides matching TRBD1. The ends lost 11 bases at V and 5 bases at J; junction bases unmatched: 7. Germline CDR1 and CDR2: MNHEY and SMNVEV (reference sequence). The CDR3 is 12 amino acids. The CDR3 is CAASQGGYGYTF. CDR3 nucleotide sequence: TGTGCCGCCTCACAGGGGGGGTATGGCTACACCTTC.

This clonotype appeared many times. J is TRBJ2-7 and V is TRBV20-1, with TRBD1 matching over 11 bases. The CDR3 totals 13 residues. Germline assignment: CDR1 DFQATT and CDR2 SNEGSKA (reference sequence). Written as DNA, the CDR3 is TGCAGCGCCGGGACAGGGGGCTCCTACGAGCAGTACTTC. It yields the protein CSAGTGGSYEQYF.

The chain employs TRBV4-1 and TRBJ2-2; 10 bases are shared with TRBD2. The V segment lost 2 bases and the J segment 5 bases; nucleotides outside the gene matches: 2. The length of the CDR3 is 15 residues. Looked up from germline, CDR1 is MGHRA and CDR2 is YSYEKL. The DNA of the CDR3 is TGCGCCAGCAGCCAACTAGCGGGAGCGACCGGGGAGCTGTTTTTT. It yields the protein CASSQLAGATGELFF.

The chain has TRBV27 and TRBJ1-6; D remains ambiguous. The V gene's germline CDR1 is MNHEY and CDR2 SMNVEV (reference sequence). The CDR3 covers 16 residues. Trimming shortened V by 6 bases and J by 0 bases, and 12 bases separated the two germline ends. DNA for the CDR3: TGTGCCAGCAGACCTTCGCGCCGCTCCTATAATTCACCCCTCCACTTT. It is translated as CASRPSRRSYNSPLHF.

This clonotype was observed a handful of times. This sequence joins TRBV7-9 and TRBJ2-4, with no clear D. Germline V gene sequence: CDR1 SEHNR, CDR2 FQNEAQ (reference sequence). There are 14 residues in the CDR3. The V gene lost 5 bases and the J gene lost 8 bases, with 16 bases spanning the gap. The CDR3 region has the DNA TGTGCCAGCAGCCCCGGGTTCGTTTCGGACATTCAGTACTTC. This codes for CASSPGFVSDIQYF.

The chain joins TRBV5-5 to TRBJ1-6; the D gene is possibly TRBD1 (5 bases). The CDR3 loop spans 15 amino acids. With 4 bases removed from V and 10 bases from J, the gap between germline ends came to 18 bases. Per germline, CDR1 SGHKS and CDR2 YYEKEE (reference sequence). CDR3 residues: CASSATGTAYSPLHF. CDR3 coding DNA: TGTGCCAGCAGCGCGACCGGGACCGCCTACTCACCCCTCCACTTT.

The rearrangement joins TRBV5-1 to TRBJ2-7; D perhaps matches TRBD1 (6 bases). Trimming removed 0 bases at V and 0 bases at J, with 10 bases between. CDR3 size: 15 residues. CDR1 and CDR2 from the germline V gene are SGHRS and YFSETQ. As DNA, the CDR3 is TGCGCCAGCAGCTTGGCCGCAGGGGCCTCCTACGAGCAGTACTTC. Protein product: CASSLAAGASYEQYF.

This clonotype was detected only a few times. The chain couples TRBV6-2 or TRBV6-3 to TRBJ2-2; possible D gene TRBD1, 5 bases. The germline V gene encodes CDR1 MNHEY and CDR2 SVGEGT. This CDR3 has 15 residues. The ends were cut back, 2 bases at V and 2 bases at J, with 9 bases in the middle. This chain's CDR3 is CASSYADSNTGELFF. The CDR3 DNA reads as TGTGCCAGCAGTTACGCAGACAGTAACACCGGGGAGCTGTTTTTT.

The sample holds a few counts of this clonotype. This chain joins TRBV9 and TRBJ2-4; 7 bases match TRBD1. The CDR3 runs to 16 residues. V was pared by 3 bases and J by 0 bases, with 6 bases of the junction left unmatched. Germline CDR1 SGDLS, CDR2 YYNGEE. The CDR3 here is CASSEGQQLAKNIQYF. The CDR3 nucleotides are TGTGCCAGCAGCGAGGGACAGCAGCTAGCCAAAAACATTCAGTACTTC.